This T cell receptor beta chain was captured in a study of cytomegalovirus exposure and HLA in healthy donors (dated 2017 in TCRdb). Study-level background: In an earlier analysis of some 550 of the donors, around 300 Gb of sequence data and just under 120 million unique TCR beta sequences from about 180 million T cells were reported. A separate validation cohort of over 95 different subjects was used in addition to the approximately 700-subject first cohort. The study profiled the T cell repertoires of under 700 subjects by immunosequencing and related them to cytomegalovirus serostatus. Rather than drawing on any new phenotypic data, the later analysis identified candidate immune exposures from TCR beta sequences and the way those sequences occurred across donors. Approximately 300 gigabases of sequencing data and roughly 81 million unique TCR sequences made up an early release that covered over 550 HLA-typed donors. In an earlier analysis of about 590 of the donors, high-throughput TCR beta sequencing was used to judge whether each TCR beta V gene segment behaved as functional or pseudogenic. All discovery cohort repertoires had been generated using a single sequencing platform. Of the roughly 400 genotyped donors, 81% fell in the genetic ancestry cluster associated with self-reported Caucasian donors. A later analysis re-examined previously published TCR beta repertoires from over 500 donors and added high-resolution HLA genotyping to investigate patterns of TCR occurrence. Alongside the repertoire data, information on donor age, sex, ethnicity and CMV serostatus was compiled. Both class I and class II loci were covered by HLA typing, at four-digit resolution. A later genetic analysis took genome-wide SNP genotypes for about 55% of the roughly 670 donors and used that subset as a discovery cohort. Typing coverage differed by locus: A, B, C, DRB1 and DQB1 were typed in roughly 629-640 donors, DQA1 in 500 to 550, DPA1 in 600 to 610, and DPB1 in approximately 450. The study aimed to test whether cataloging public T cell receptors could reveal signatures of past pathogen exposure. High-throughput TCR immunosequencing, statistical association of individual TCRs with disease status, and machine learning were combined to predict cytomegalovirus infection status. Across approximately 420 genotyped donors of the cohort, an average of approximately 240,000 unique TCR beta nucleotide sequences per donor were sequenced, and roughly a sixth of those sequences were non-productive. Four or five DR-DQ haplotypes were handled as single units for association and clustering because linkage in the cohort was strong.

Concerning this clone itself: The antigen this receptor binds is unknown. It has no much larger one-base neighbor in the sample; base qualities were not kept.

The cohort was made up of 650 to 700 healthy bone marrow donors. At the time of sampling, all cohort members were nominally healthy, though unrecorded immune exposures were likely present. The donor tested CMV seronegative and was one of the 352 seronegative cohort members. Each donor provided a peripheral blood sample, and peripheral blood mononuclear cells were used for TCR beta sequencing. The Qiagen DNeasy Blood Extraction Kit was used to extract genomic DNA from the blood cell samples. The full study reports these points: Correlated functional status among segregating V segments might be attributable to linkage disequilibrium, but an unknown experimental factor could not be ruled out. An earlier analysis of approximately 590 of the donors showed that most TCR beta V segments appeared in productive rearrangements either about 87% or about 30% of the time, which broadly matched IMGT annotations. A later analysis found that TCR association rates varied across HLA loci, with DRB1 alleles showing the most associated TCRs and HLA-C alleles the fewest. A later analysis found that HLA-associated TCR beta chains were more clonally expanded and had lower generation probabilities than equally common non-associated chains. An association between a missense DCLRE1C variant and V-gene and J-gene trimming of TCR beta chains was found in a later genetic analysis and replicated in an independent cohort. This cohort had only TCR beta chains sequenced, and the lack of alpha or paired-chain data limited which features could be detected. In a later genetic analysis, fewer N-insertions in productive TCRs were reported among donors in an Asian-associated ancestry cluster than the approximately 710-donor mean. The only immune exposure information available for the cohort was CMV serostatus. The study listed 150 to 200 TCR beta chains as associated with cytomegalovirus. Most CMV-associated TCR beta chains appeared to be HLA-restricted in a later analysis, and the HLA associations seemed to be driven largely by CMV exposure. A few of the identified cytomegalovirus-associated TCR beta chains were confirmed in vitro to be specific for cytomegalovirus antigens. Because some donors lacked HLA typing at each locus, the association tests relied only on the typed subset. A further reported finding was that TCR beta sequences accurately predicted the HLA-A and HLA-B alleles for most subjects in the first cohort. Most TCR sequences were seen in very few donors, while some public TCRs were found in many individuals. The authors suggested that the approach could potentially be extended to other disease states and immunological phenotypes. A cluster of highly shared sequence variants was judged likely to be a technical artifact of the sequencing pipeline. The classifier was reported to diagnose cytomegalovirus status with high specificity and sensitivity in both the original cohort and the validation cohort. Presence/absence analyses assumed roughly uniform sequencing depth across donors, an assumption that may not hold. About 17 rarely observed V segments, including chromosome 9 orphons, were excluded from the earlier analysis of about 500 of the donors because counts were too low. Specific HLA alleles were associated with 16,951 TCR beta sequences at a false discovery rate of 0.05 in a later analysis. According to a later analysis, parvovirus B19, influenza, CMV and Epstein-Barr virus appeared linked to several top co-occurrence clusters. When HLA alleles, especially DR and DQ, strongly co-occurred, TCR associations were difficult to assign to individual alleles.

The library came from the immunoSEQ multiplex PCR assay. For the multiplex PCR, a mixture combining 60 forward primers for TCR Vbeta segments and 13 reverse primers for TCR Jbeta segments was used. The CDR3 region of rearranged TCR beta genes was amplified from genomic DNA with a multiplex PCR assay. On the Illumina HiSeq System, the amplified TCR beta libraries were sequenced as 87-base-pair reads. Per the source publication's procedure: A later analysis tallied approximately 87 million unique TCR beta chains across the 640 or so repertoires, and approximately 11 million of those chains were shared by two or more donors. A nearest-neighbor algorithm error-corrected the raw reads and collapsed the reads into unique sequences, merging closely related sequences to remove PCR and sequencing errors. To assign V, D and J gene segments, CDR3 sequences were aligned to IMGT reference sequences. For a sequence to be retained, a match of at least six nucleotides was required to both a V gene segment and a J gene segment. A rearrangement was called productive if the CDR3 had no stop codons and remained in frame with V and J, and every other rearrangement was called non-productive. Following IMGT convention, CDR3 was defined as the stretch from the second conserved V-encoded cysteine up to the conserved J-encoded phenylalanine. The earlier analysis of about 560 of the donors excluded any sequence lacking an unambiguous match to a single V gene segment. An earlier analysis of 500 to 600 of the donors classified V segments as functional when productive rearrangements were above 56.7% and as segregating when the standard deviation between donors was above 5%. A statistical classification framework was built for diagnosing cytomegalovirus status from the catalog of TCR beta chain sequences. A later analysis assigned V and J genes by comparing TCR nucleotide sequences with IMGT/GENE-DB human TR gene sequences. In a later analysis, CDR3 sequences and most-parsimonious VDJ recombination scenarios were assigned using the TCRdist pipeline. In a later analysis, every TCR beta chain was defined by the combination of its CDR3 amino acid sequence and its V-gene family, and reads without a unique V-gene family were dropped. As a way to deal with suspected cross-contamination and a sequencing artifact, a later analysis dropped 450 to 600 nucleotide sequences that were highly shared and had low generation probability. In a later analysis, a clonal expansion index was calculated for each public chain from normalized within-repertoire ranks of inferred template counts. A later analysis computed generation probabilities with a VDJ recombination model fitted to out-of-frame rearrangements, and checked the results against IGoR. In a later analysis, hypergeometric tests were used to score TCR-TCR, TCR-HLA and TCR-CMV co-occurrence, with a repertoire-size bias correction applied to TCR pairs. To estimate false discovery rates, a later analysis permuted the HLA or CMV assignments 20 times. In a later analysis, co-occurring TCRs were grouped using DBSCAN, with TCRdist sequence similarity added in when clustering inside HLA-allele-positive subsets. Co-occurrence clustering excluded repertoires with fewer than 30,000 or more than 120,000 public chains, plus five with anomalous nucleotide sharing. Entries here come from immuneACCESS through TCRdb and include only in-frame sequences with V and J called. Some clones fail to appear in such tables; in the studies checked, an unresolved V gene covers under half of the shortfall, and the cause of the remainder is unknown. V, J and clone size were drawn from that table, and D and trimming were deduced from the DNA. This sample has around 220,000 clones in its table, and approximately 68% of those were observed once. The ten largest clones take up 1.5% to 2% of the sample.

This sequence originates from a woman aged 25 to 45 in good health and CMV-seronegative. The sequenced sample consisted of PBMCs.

In nucleotide form, the sequence is TGCGCCAGCAGCCAAGTTCACGGGGTTAATGAAGCTTTCTTT. Translated, this gives CASSQVHGVNEAFF. The chain joins TRBV4-1 to TRBJ1-1; the D gene identity is not certain. The germline V gene supplies CDR1 MGHRA and CDR2 YSYEKL. The CDR3, cysteine through phenylalanine, is 14 amino acids long. Just the 42-base CDR3 DNA is kept, in frame starting at base 1. V is shortened by 1 base, J by 7 bases, and the region joining them spans 13 bases.